This is a list of T cell receptor beta chains from one sample in a study of identical twins. TCRdb recomputed calls from the 5' RACE reads with MiXCR, one row per CDR3 protein. The sample has 500,000 to 550,000 distinct CDR3 sequences; roughly a fifth are singletons. These data were also reused for a study on T cells expressing NK-cell markers.

The sequencing sample was made of CD4+ T cells sorted from blood. Receptors originate from a woman in her late teens or twenties in good health. CDR3s include the opening cysteine and the closing phenylalanine or tryptophan. Each record gives: J gene, V gene, D gene, clone size, CDR3 DNA, CDR3 protein. A D gene is named only where the DNA matches it firmly. Clone size is shown for a subset of rows, as once, few, many or a class of expanded clone.

J gene: TRBJ2-5; V gene: TRBV5-1; D gene: TRBD2; clone size: few; CDR3 DNA: TGCGCCAGCAGCTTGGTGCTAGCGGAAGGGGAGACCCAGTACTTC; CDR3 protein: CASSLVLAEGETQYF
J gene: TRBJ2-3; V gene: TRBV18; D gene: -; clone size: many; CDR3 DNA: TGTGCCAGCTCACCAGCAGGGGATACGCAGTATTTT; CDR3 protein: CASSPAGDTQYF
J gene: TRBJ2-2; V gene: TRBV5-8; D gene: TRBD2; clone size: -; CDR3 DNA: TGTGCCAGCAGCAGAGTAGCGGGAGAAAGAACCGGGGAGCTGTTTTTT; CDR3 protein: CASSRVAGERTGELFF
J gene: TRBJ1-2; V gene: TRBV12-3/TRBV12-4; D gene: -; clone size: -; CDR3 DNA: TGTGCCAGCAGTTTTTTGTCTAACTATGGCTACACCTTC; CDR3 protein: CASSFLSNYGYTF
J gene: TRBJ1-5; V gene: TRBV12-3/TRBV12-4; D gene: TRBD1; clone size: -; CDR3 DNA: TGTGCCAGCAGTCCGGTGCACAGGGGAAATCAGCCCCAGCATTTT; CDR3 protein: CASSPVHRGNQPQHF
J gene: TRBJ1-2; V gene: TRBV5-1; D gene: TRBD1; clone size: -; CDR3 DNA: TGCGCCAGCAGCCATTTGACAGGGGCCACAAACTATGGCTACACCTTC; CDR3 protein: CASSHLTGATNYGYTF
J gene: TRBJ2-2; V gene: TRBV7-2; D gene: -; clone size: -; CDR3 DNA: TGTGCCAGCAGCCCAGCGGTACTAGGGGACACCGGGGAGCTGTTTTTT; CDR3 protein: CASSPAVLGDTGELFF
J gene: TRBJ2-1; V gene: TRBV3-1; D gene: -; clone size: few; CDR3 DNA: TGTGCCAGCAGTCTCCGTGGGGGTAGGCACAATGAGCAGTTCTTC; CDR3 protein: CASSLRGGRHNEQFF
J gene: TRBJ2-1; V gene: TRBV20-1; D gene: TRBD1; clone size: few; CDR3 DNA: TGCAGTGCTAGAGTAGACAGGGACCCTCTAGGTGAGCAGTTCTTC; CDR3 protein: CSARVDRDPLGEQFF
J gene: TRBJ1-2; V gene: TRBV12-3/TRBV12-4; D gene: -; clone size: -; CDR3 DNA: TGTGCCAGCAGTTTAGCGCGGGGACAAACCTCTGGGGGCTATGGCTACACCTTC; CDR3 protein: CASSLARGQTSGGYGYTF
J gene: TRBJ2-1; V gene: TRBV9; D gene: -; clone size: few; CDR3 DNA: TGTGCCAGCAGCGTAGGTAACGGTGAGCAGTTCTTC; CDR3 protein: CASSVGNGEQFF
J gene: TRBJ1-1; V gene: TRBV10-3; D gene: -; clone size: -; CDR3 DNA: TGTGCCATCGGAGAGTCTCGCGCTTTCTTT; CDR3 protein: CAIGESRAFF
J gene: TRBJ2-1; V gene: TRBV12-3/TRBV12-4; D gene: -; clone size: few; CDR3 DNA: TGTGCCAGCAGGATAGACAGTTACAATGAGCAGTTCTTC; CDR3 protein: CASRIDSYNEQFF
J gene: TRBJ2-3; V gene: TRBV6-5; D gene: TRBD2; clone size: once; CDR3 DNA: TGTGCCAGCAGTTATCGGGGGGGCCAAACAGATACGCAGTATTTT; CDR3 protein: CASSYRGGQTDTQYF
J gene: TRBJ2-5; V gene: TRBV15; D gene: TRBD1; clone size: -; CDR3 DNA: TGTGCCACCAGCACAGGCCGGGGAAGGACAGGGAAGGGGGAGACCCAGTACTTC; CDR3 protein: CATSTGRGRTGKGETQYF
J gene: TRBJ2-5; V gene: TRBV12-3/TRBV12-4; D gene: -; clone size: -; CDR3 DNA: TGTGCCAGCCTCATCTCAACAGATACGCAAGAGACCCAGTACTTC; CDR3 protein: CASLISTDTQETQYF
J gene: TRBJ2-4; V gene: TRBV20-1; D gene: -; clone size: -; CDR3 DNA: TGCAGTGCCGCCTTTCTAGGCCTTCAGAACATTCAGTACTTC; CDR3 protein: CSAAFLGLQNIQYF
J gene: TRBJ1-1; V gene: TRBV12-3/TRBV12-4; D gene: TRBD1; clone size: many; CDR3 DNA: TGTGCCAGCAGTCAGGGGGCGAAAGACACTGAAGCTTTCTTT; CDR3 protein: CASSQGAKDTEAFF
J gene: TRBJ2-3; V gene: TRBV5-1; D gene: -; clone size: -; CDR3 DNA: TGCGCCAGCGGTTTAGCCGACTCCACAGATACGCAGTATTTT; CDR3 protein: CASGLADSTDTQYF
J gene: TRBJ2-7; V gene: TRBV20-1; D gene: -; clone size: few; CDR3 DNA: TGCAGTGCTAGAGGAATCTCGGCCTACGAGCAGTACTTC; CDR3 protein: CSARGISAYEQYF
J gene: TRBJ2-5; V gene: TRBV20-1; D gene: TRBD2; clone size: -; CDR3 DNA: TGCAGTGCTAGAGTCGTAGCGGGAGGGCGCAGGGAGACCCAGTACTTC; CDR3 protein: CSARVVAGGRRETQYF